Each of the 29 T cell receptor beta chains below was sequenced from the same sample in a study of blood T cells in healthy people across ages. A second roughly 6 to 11 cycle PCR used barcoded and J-beta primers. A single record per CDR3 protein comes from TCRdb applying MiXCR to the 5' RACE reads. The top ten clones hold around an eighth of a sample with 980,000 or so distinct CDR3 sequences, under 50% of them seen once. The specimen sequenced was blood. The receptors come from a man aged 25 to 45 in good health.

The chain employs TRBV10-3 and TRBJ2-1; possibly TRBD2 for D (5 bases). Trimming stripped 3 bases from V and 3 bases from J, with 6 bases between. The CDR3 has 13 residues. Germline V gives CDR1 ENHRY, CDR2 SYGVKD. CDR3: CAISEEGYNEQFF. The CDR3 coding sequence is TGTGCCATCAGTGAAGAGGGCTACAATGAGCAGTTCTTC.

The table lists this clonotype with a few counts. The V gene is TRBV27, the J gene TRBJ1-1; possible D gene TRBD1, 6 bases. The CDR3 is 15 residues long. Germline loops: CDR1 MNHEY, CDR2 SMNVEV (reference sequence). V lost 5 bases to trimming and J lost 5 bases, with 18 bases between them. The CDR3 loop reads CASSPPGGLGTEAFF. In DNA form, the CDR3 reads TGTGCCAGCAGTCCCCCCGGGGGGCTAGGAACTGAAGCTTTCTTT.

With respect to this clonotype: This could be a read error, since a much larger clone is one nucleotide away. The gene calls are TRBV3-1 and TRBJ1-1; D is perhaps TRBD1 (5 bases). CDR3 size: 17 residues. With 0 bases removed from V and 1 base from J, the gap between germline ends came to 15 bases. Per germline, CDR1 LGHDT and CDR2 YNNKEL (reference sequence). The DNA of the CDR3 is TGTGCCAGCAGCCAAGATTTGGGGGGGTACCGGAACACTGAAGCTTTCTTT. Amino acid sequence: CASSQDLGGYRNTEAFF.

V is TRBV3-1 and J is TRBJ1-4, with 8 bases lining up with TRBD1. Germline-derived CDR1 and CDR2 are LGHDT and YNNKEL (reference sequence). This CDR3 spans 12 amino acids. V dropped 5 bases and J dropped 13; count of bases not matched to a gene: 6. The CDR3 bases are TGTGCCAGCAGCTTTGGACAGGGCAGACTGTTTTTT. This sequence encodes CASSFGQGRLFF.

This clonotype was recorded a few times. The chain uses TRBV6-2 or TRBV6-3 and TRBJ2-7, with 7 nucleotides matching TRBD1. This CDR3 spans 12 amino acids. J gave up 3 bases and V 7 bases, and 3 bases lay outside the gene matches. Germline values: CDR1 MNHEY, CDR2 SVGEGT. In DNA form, the CDR3 reads TGTGCCAGCAAAGGGGGCCTCTACGAGCAGTACTTC. It yields the protein CASKGGLYEQYF.

The chain joins TRBV7-9 to TRBJ1-4; 12 bases map to TRBD1. Germline trimming cut 1 base from V and 11 bases from J; bases unmatched to any gene: 5. Germline V gene data show CDR1 as SEHNR and CDR2 as FQNEAQ (reference sequence). The CDR3 has 15 amino acids. The CDR3 here is CASSLVDGTGGKLFF. In DNA form, the CDR3 reads TGTGCCAGCAGCTTAGTTGATGGGACAGGGGGCAAACTGTTTTTT.

The V and J genes are TRBV6-5 and TRBJ1-5; D gene unclear. CDR1 is MNHEY and CDR2 is SVGAGI in the germline V gene. Trimming took off 5 bases at V and 1 base at J, with 12 bases between the two ends. CDR3 length: 15 amino acids. CDR3 protein: CASSPKGGSNQPQHF. CDR3 bases: TGTGCCAGCAGTCCCAAGGGTGGCAGCAATCAGCCCCAGCATTTT.

The genes are TRBV20-1 and TRBJ1-5; 8 bases agree with TRBD1. The CDR3 covers 16 residues. Germline CDR1 and CDR2: DFQATT and SNEGSKA (reference sequence). Trimming at V came to 4 bases and at J to 3 bases, leaving 11 bases not matched to a gene. The chain's CDR3 is CSANRGAGGDNQPQHF. CDR3 in DNA: TGCAGTGCTAACCGGGGGGCAGGGGGCGACAATCAGCCCCAGCATTTT.

CDR3 residues: CATSRDQGDEQYF. CDR3 DNA: TGTGCCACCAGCAGAGATCAAGGGGACGAGCAGTACTTC. This rearrangement joins TRBV15 to TRBJ2-7; D is possibly TRBD1 (5 bases). Germline CDR1 reads LNHNV; CDR2 reads YYDKDF (reference sequence). Deletions cut 0 bases from V and 5 bases from J, with 8 bases between. This CDR3 spans 13 amino acids.

This clonotype was recorded a few times. The chain is built from TRBV20-1 and TRBJ2-5, with D perhaps TRBD1 (6 bases). This CDR3 region has 15 residues. V dropped 0 bases and J dropped 0 bases, with 11 bases sitting between them. Germline CDR1 DFQATT, CDR2 SNEGSKA (reference sequence). CDR3 nucleotides: TGCAGTGCTAGAGAGGACGGGACAAACCAAGAGACCCAGTACTTC. This codes for CSAREDGTNQETQYF.

The J gene is TRBJ2-1, the V gene TRBV4-1; D may correspond to TRBD1 or TRBD2 (5 bases each). Germline V gives CDR1 MGHRA, CDR2 YSYEKL. The V gene lost 4 bases and the J gene lost 3 bases, with 16 bases spanning the gap. The CDR3 spans 16 residues. The CDR3 spells CASSPPGAACYNEQFF. In DNA form, the CDR3 reads TGCGCCAGCAGCCCTCCCGGGGCGGCGTGCTACAATGAGCAGTTCTTC.

About this clonotype itself: A much larger clonotype is one base distant, so this may be a read error. The V gene is TRBV5-1, the J gene TRBJ2-3; a weak D match, TRBD2 (5 bases). The germline CDR1 and CDR2 sequences are SGHRS and YFSETQ. The CDR3 extends over 15 amino acids. The CDR3, as DNA: TGCGCCAGCAGCTTTGGCAGTTCTAGCACAGATCCGCAGTATTTT. Translating it yields CASSFGSSSTDPQYF.

V usage is TRBV6-5 and J usage is TRBJ2-3, with TRBD1 as a possible D gene (5 bases). CDR1 is MNHEY, CDR2 SVGAGI, per germline. V lost 5 bases, J lost 2 bases, and 17 bases lay in between. CDR3 size: 16 residues. CDR3 in amino acids: CASSPQAIEATDTQYF. Here the CDR3 DNA reads TGTGCCAGCAGTCCACAGGCGATCGAGGCCACAGATACGCAGTATTTT.

Comments on this clonotype: A read error may account for a junction end that differs from germline. The V gene is TRBV7-9, the J gene TRBJ2-4; D is unresolved. Germline values: CDR1 SEHNR, CDR2 FQNEAQ (reference sequence). The CDR3 has 11 residues. CDR3 loop: CASTTVGEQCF. The CDR3 coding sequence is TGTGCCAGCACCACGGTGGGCGAGCAGTGCTTC.

This clonotype was counted a single time. V is TRBV6-5 and J is TRBJ1-4, with D possibly TRBD1 on 5 matching bases. This CDR3 spans 16 amino acids. Trimming cost V 0 bases and J 8 bases, with 16 bases left between them. Germline-derived CDR1 and CDR2 are MNHEY and SVGAGI. CDR3 sequence: CASSYSARDTSEKLFF. CDR3 coding DNA: TGTGCCAGCAGTTACTCCGCCAGGGATACATCCGAAAAACTGTTTTTT.

CDR3: CSASRVDTEAFF. CDR3 nucleotides: TGCAGTGCTAGCAGGGTCGACACTGAAGCTTTCTTT. The chain links TRBV20-1 to TRBJ1-1, with a possible D match to TRBD1 (5 bases). V lost 3 bases to trimming and J lost 3 bases, with 8 bases between them. The CDR3 totals 12 residues. Germline CDR1 DFQATT, CDR2 SNEGSKA (reference sequence).

V is TRBV18 and J is TRBJ2-3, with D unclear. Trimming pared 5 bases from V and 0 bases from J, leaving 9 bases between. This CDR3 comprises 14 residues. Germline CDR1 KGHSH, CDR2 LQKENI. CDR3 residues: CASSIGASTDTQYF. The CDR3 coding sequence is TGTGCCAGCTCAATCGGTGCTAGCACAGATACGCAGTATTTT.

In the case of this clonotype: Relative to the germline gene, one junction end is altered; a read error may explain this. This rearrangement joins TRBV20-1 to TRBJ2-7, with 7 bases matching TRBD1. The germline gives CDR1 DFQATT, CDR2 SNEGSKA (reference sequence). The CDR3 is 17 residues long. In DNA, the CDR3 is TGCAGTGCTAGAGACACCTCACGGACAGGTGTTTCCTACGGGCAGTACTTC. This encodes CSARDTSRTGVSYGQYF.

This chain's CDR3 is CASSFVDLAGFEQYF. The CDR3 DNA is TGTGCCAGCAGCTTTGTCGATTTAGCGGGGTTTGAGCAGTACTTC. The chain couples TRBV7-9 to TRBJ2-5; 8 nucleotides line up with TRBD2. Trimming at V came to 3 bases and at J to 11 bases, leaving 14 bases not matched to a gene. The germline V gene encodes CDR1 SEHNR and CDR2 FQNEAQ (reference sequence). The CDR3 runs 15 residues.

This clonotype was seen a handful of times. The chain has TRBV7-2 and TRBJ1-5; 8 bases map to TRBD1. Trimming cost V 5 bases and J 5 bases; bases outside gene matches: 5. The CDR3 is made up of 14 amino acids. Germline V gene lookup returns CDR1 SGHTA and CDR2 FQGNSA. CDR3 coding DNA: TGTGCCAGCAGCCTCTACAGGGGGGATCAGCCCCAGCATTTT. This encodes CASSLYRGDQPQHF.

Turning to this clonotype: A clone one base away is much larger, so this may be a read error. CDR3 protein: CANRERPTRGEQYF. CDR3 bases: TGTGCCAACCGCGAGCGGCCCACTAGGGGCGAGCAGTACTTC. V gene TRBV7-2 combines with J gene TRBJ2-5, with D possibly called TRBD1 or TRBD2 (5 bases each). Judging by the DNA end, TRBJ2-7 fits better; the J call may be wrong. The CDR3 consists of 14 residues. Germline CDR1 reads SGHTA; CDR2 reads FQGNSA.

This chain uses TRBV12-3 or TRBV12-4 with TRBJ2-7; D is uncertain. CDR3 size: 13 residues. V was pared by 5 bases and J by 1 base, with 9 bases between. The CDR3 DNA is TGTGCCAGCAGTGACATGGATTCCTACGAGCAGTACTTC. This codes for CASSDMDSYEQYF.

The table lists this clonotype with many counts. The chain uses TRBV5-1 and TRBJ1-2; the match to TRBD1 covers 8 bases. Germline V CDR1 and CDR2: SGHRS, YFSETQ. There are 16 residues in the CDR3. Trimming removed 1 base from V and 3 bases from J; junction bases left unmatched: 8. CDR3 region: CASSLNPETGDYGYTF. In DNA, the CDR3 is TGCGCCAGCAGCTTGAATCCGGAGACAGGGGACTATGGCTACACCTTC.

The rearrangement uses TRBV7-9 and TRBJ1-1, with no clear D. CDR1 and CDR2 from the germline V gene are SEHNR and FQNEAQ (reference sequence). The V end was cut by 5 bases, the J end by 6 bases, with 31 bases between. This CDR3 is built from 19 residues. For the CDR3, the DNA is TGTGCCAGCAGCCGAATGACCCGAGGGCTTAGAAAGGGTATTGCTGAAGCTTTCTTT. This gives the protein CASSRMTRGLRKGIAEAFF.

This chain joins TRBV4-2 and TRBJ2-2; either TRBD1 or TRBD2 may fit D (8 bases each). This CDR3 is built from 17 residues. Trimming cost V 0 bases and J 1 base, with 12 bases left between them. CDR1 LGHNA and CDR2 YNFKEQ come from the germline V gene. Here the CDR3 DNA reads TGTGCCAGCAGCCAAGATAGCGGGACAGGGAACACCGGGGAGCTGTTTTTT. Its protein product is CASSQDSGTGNTGELFF.

This clonotype showed up just a few times. The chain uses TRBV4-2 and TRBJ2-1; TRBD2 aligns across 7 bases. This CDR3 region has 13 residues. Trimming cost V 3 bases and J 6 bases; bases outside gene matches: 2. In germline, CDR1 is LGHNA, CDR2 YNFKEQ. The DNA of the CDR3 is TGTGCCAGCAGCCACTCGGGAGGCAATGAGCAGTTCTTC. As protein: CASSHSGGNEQFF.

The V and J genes are TRBV27 and TRBJ1-4; TRBD1 agrees at 7 bases. V shed 6 bases, J shed 10 bases, and the junction held 11 bases outside the gene matches. The CDR3 length is 14 residues. CDR1 and CDR2 (germline): MNHEY, SMNVEV (reference sequence). CDR3 in DNA: TGTGCCAGCAGCCCGCAGGGGGGGGCTCGAAAACTGTTTTTT. Translating it yields CASSPQGGARKLFF.

The J gene is TRBJ2-4, the V gene TRBV6-6; 8 nucleotides agree with TRBD1. The CDR3 contains 14 residues. The germline V gene encodes CDR1 MNHNY and CDR2 SVGAGI (reference sequence). Trimming cost V 5 bases and J 1 base; bases outside gene matches: 1. CDR3 amino acids: CASSDRGAKNIQYF. The DNA for the CDR3 is TGTGCCAGCAGTGACAGGGGTGCCAAAAACATTCAGTACTTC.

This CDR3 reads CSATSSGGPYEQYF. The CDR3, as DNA: TGCAGTGCTACTTCTAGCGGGGGGCCGTACGAGCAGTACTTC. This chain uses TRBV20-1 with TRBJ2-7, with 11 nucleotides matching TRBD2. V lost 4 bases and J lost 4; bases outside the gene matches: 6. The V gene's germline CDR1 is DFQATT and CDR2 SNEGSKA (reference sequence). The CDR3 runs to 14 residues.